Listed here is a single T cell receptor (beta chain). Sequencing was performed with immunoSEQ multiplex PCR; in TCRdb, only in-frame clones are kept and a portion is missing. The table includes approximately 140,000 clones, 84% detected once. Trimming cost V 11 bases and J 1 base, with 14 bases left between them. CDR1 and CDR2 (germline): PRHDT, FYEKMQ (reference sequence). The CDR3 is made up of 13 amino acids. The sample originates from a study of blood T cell repertoires in COVID-19. Study-level background: Samples of COVID-19 (acute and convalescent) were obtained from the United States, Italy and Spain. From T cells, B-cell-depleted T cells, or PBMCs came the material, which was cDNA or gDNA.

This sequence joins TRBV13 and TRBJ1-1, with D uncertain. This clonotype originated in a man aged 65 to 79 with acute or convalescent COVID-19. The sample consisted of peripheral blood. The CDR3 region is CASAPPGNTEAFF. The CDR3, as DNA: TGTGCCTCAGCGCCCCCGGGGAACACTGAAGCTTTCTTT.